There are a few counts of the clone carrying this T cell receptor (beta chain). Authors' processing steps: Estimated nucleated cell counts came from reference gene primer amplification. TCRdb keeps only in-frame clones here, not all; method: immunoSEQ multiplex PCR. D and trimming were read from the DNA, whereas the V and J calls and clone size are those reported in that table. The data show under 200,000 clones, with about 85% seen just once and around 13% held by the top ten. The source of the sample is a study of blood T cell repertoires in COVID-19. Study context: Both acute and convalescent COVID-19 samples were obtained from the United States, Italy and Spain. Sample material is recorded as cDNA or gDNA derived from T cells, B-cell-depleted T cells, or PBMCs.

Patients of the Seattle cohort, enrolled during active infection, were followed longitudinally. V was clipped by 7 bases and J by 0 bases; unmatched bases: 13. This CDR3 has 18 residues. Germline V lookup: CDR1 MDHEN, CDR2 SYDVKM. Sequences were obtained from peripheral blood. The clonotype originates from a woman in her 70s with COVID-19, enrolled during active disease. The V call is TRBV28, the J call TRBJ1-2; 11 bases line up with TRBD1. CDR3 amino acids: CASTGPGTGGGANYGYTF. CDR3 nucleotides: TGTGCCAGCACCGGACCCGGGACAGGGGGGGGAGCTAACTATGGCTACACCTTC.